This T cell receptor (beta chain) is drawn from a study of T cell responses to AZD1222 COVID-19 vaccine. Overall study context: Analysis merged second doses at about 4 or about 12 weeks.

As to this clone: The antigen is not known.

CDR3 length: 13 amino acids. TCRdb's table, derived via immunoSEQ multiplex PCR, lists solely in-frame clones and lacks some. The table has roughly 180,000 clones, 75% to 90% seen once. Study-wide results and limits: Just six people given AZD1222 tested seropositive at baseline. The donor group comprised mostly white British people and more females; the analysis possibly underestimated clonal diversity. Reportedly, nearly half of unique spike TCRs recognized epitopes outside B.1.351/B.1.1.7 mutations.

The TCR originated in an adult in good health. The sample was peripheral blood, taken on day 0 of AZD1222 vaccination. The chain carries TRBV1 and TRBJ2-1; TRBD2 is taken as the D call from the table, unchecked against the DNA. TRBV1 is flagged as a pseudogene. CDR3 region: CTSPPREVNEQFF. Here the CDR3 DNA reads TGCACCAGCCCCCCCCGGGAGGTCAATGAGCAGTTCTTC.